The clone carrying this T cell receptor (beta chain) appeared a single time. No antigen is known for it. This sample stems from a study of PD-1 blockade in classical Hodgkin lymphoma. About the study: Patients were infused with nivolumab 3 mg/kg every 2 weeks. General study findings and limits: The causes of the repertoire differences, possibly disease activity or prior therapy, remain undefined. Baseline diversity in complete responders resembled that of newly diagnosed patients. Relative to healthy donors, newly diagnosed patients reportedly had lower baseline TCR diversity, which was reported as lower still in relapsed/refractory patients.

Brentuximab vedotin exposure varied among the patients, all of whom had relapsed after autologous stem cell transplantation. The repertoire was sequenced with immunoSEQ multiplex PCR; TCRdb's copy has only in-frame clones and lacks some. The sample records about 40,000 clones, 87% being singletons. This TCR was recovered from a human donor with classical Hodgkin lymphoma. The sample here was peripheral blood mononuclear cells (PBMCs), taken at baseline.

The CDR3 sequence: CASSSGQGNTIYF. As DNA, the CDR3 is TGTGCCAGCAGTTCGGGACAGGGAAACACCATATATTTT. The V gene is TRBV27, the J gene TRBJ1-3; 7 nucleotides align to TRBD1. V lost 4 bases to trimming and J lost 4 bases; unmatched junction nucleotides: 1. The length of the CDR3 is 13 residues. Germline values: CDR1 MNHEY, CDR2 SMNVEV (reference sequence).